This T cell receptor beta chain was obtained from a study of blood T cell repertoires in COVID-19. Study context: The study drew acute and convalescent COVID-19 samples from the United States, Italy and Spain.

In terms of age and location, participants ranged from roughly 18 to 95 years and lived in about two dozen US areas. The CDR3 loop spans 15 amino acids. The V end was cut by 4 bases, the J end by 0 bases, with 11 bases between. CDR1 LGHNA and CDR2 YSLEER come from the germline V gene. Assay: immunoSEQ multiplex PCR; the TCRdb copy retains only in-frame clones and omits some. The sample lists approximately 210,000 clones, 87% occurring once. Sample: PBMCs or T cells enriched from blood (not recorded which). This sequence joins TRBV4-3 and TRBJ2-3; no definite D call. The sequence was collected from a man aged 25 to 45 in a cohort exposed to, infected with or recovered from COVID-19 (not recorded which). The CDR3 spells CASSPRGASTDTQYF. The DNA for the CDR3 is TGCGCCAGCAGCCCCCGCGGAGCGAGCACAGATACGCAGTATTTT.